What follows are 24 T cell receptor beta chains derived from one specimen sequenced in a study of blood T cells in healthy people across ages. A second PCR of 7 to 11 cycles used a sample-barcoded 5' primer and a J-beta primer mix. TCRdb fed the 5' RACE reads into MiXCR, producing one record per CDR3 protein. Among over 500,000 distinct CDR3 sequences, about 27% were seen once, and the ten largest hold 3.6%. This sample was shared with a second study, whose subject was T cells of mothers and their children.

Sequencing was done on a sample of blood. The source of these receptors is a boy younger than 10 in good health.

Notes on this clonotype: The junction departs from the called germline gene at one end, perhaps through a read error. The chain links TRBV28 to TRBJ2-4, with TRBD1 matching over 9 bases. Germline CDR1 MDHEN, CDR2 SYDVKM. This CDR3 comprises 10 residues. CDR3 nucleotides: TGTGCCAGCAGAGGGGACAGGGTGGACTTC. This translates into CASRGDRVDF.

This clonotype was seen a single time. For the CDR3, the DNA is TGCGCCAGCAGCCCCGGATCCCAGGGGGAAGCTTTCTTT. Its protein is CASSPGSQGEAFF. This chain connects TRBV4-3 to TRBJ1-1, with D possibly being TRBD1 (6 bases). V was trimmed by 4 bases and J by 8 bases, leaving 14 bases between them. This CDR3 region has 13 residues. Germline CDR1 reads LGHNA; CDR2 reads YSLEER.

This chain uses TRBV15 with TRBJ2-3; 9 bases are a match to TRBD1. The V gene end was trimmed by 9 bases and the J gene end by 5 bases; junction bases not matched to a gene: 9. There are 14 residues in the CDR3. CDR1 LNHNV and CDR2 YYDKDF come from the germline V gene (reference sequence). For the CDR3, the DNA is TGTGCCACAACACAGGGGGCGCTTAGAGATACGCAGTATTTT. This translates into CATTQGALRDTQYF.

This clonotype was seen only a few times. The chain is built from TRBV5-1 and TRBJ2-7; D unclear. In germline, CDR1 is SGHRS, CDR2 YFSETQ. The CDR3 is made up of 14 amino acids. V lost 0 bases, J lost 7 bases, and 14 bases lay in between. This CDR3 is CASSLEGSRVEQYF. The CDR3, as DNA: TGCGCCAGCAGCTTGGAAGGATCTAGGGTGGAGCAGTACTTC.

The V and J genes are TRBV25-1 and TRBJ1-4; a weak D match, TRBD1 (5 bases). Trimming pared 3 bases from V and 8 bases from J, leaving 10 bases between. CDR3 length equals 13 residues. Germline V gives CDR1 MGHDK, CDR2 SYGVNS. CDR3: CASSDGGGEKLFF. The CDR3 DNA follows: TGTGCCAGCAGTGACGGCGGGGGGGAAAAACTGTTTTTT.

This clonotype was picked up a small number of times. The V and J genes are TRBV29-1 and TRBJ2-2; possible D gene TRBD2, 5 bases. Looked up from germline, CDR1 is SQVTM and CDR2 is ANQGSEA. The CDR3 loop spans 12 amino acids. V was clipped by 5 bases and J by 5 bases, with 9 bases between them. CDR3 protein: CSVNGGTGELFF. CDR3 DNA sequence: TGCAGCGTTAACGGAGGAACCGGGGAGCTGTTTTTT.

This clonotype was counted a few times. The CDR3 sequence: CASSARQFKEQYF. CDR3 nucleotides: TGTGCCAGCAGCGCCCGACAGTTTAAGGAGCAGTACTTC. The rearrangement joins TRBV7-9 to TRBJ2-7; D is perhaps TRBD1 (5 bases). Germline loops: CDR1 SEHNR, CDR2 FQNEAQ (reference sequence). V lost 5 bases and J lost 7, with 15 bases in between. The CDR3 sequence is 13 residues long.

V is TRBV6-8 and J is TRBJ2-5; possibly TRBD2 for D (5 bases). The J call is in doubt because the DNA end fits TRBJ2-1 better. The CDR3 spans 18 residues. Germline CDR1 and CDR2: MNHGY and SAAAGT. The CDR3 region is CASSLLVCGGRWLNEQFF. The CDR3 DNA follows: TGTGCCAGCAGCCTACTCGTTTGTGGCGGGCGCTGGTTGAATGAGCAGTTCTTC.

This clonotype was seen only a few times. V gene TRBV12-3 or TRBV12-4 combines with J gene TRBJ2-5, with D hard to call. With the DNA end fitting TRBJ2-7 better, the J assignment may be wrong. The CDR3 length is 12 residues. The CDR3 sequence: CASSFQSYEQYF. The CDR3 nucleotides read TGTGCCAGCAGTTTCCAGTCTTACGAGCAGTACTTC.

This rearrangement joins TRBV20-1 to TRBJ2-1; 8 bases are a match to TRBD2. With 0 bases clipped from V and 7 bases from J, the junction kept 8 bases outside the gene matches. The CDR3 runs to 15 residues. Germline V gives CDR1 DFQATT, CDR2 SNEGSKA (reference sequence). The CDR3 region has the DNA TGCAGTGCTAGAGATGGCGGGGGGATAGGGAATGAGCAGTTCTTC. This encodes CSARDGGGIGNEQFF.

The CDR3 region is CATGPREEGGNEQFF. The CDR3 DNA sequence: TGTGCCACCGGACCAAGGGAGGAGGGCGGCAATGAGCAGTTCTTC. This chain joins TRBV10-3 and TRBJ2-1; D might be TRBD2 (6 bases). The germline gives CDR1 ENHRY, CDR2 SYGVKD. The CDR3 is 15 amino acids. V was trimmed by 10 bases and J by 6 bases, leaving 22 bases between them.

A remark on this clonotype: One end of the junction is discordant with germline, which a read error may explain. The CDR3 DNA follows: TGTGCCATCACCCCGGATCTCGGCAGGGTCGTGACCTTC. It is translated as CAITPDLGRVVTF. The gene calls are TRBV10-3 and TRBJ2-1, with D possibly TRBD1 on 5 matching bases. Germline V gene data show CDR1 as ENHRY and CDR2 as SYGVKD. CDR3 length equals 13 residues.

Only a few counts were recorded for this clonotype. This chain links TRBV7-9 with TRBJ2-5; a possible D gene is TRBD2 (7 bases). CDR1 is SEHNR, CDR2 FQNEAQ, per germline (reference sequence). Trimming removed 2 bases at V and 1 base at J, with 11 bases between. The CDR3 loop spans 15 amino acids. The CDR3 DNA reads TGTGCCAGCAGCTTATACGGGGGGCCCCAAGAGACCCAGTACTTC. Its translation is CASSLYGGPQETQYF. Full variable domain (outside the CDR3, taken from reference TRBV7-9 and TRBJ2-5): DTGVSQNPRHKITKRGQNVTFRCDPISEHNRLYWYRQTLGQGPEFLTYFQNEAQLEKSRLLSDRFSAERPKGSFSTLEIQRTEQGDSAMYLCASSLYGGPQETQYFGPGTRLLVL.

This clonotype appeared a few times. The chain links TRBV9 to TRBJ1-1, with D unresolved. The length of the CDR3 is 13 residues. The germline V gene encodes CDR1 SGDLS and CDR2 YYNGEE. V was shortened by 0 bases and J by 6 bases, with 9 bases between the two germline ends. CDR3 region: CASSVGSGAEAFF. In nucleotides, the CDR3 is TGTGCCAGCAGCGTAGGGTCCGGGGCTGAAGCTTTCTTT.

This clonotype has a handful of counts. CDR3 in DNA: TGTGCCATCAGAGATCTTAGCGGCGATACGCAGTATTTT. Encoded protein: CAIRDLSGDTQYF. V gene TRBV10-3 combines with J gene TRBJ2-3, with TRBD2 as a possible D gene (6 bases). Deletions cut 6 bases from V and 6 bases from J, with 13 bases between. The CDR3 has 13 amino acids. In germline, CDR1 is ENHRY, CDR2 SYGVKD.

Only a few counts were recorded for this clonotype. The rearrangement joins TRBV7-2 to TRBJ1-6; D is undetermined. Trimming left V 8 bases short and J 2 bases short, with 7 bases between. CDR1 is SGHTA and CDR2 is FQGNSA in the germline V gene. CDR3 length equals 13 residues. The CDR3 region is CASSGTYNSPLHF. Here the CDR3 DNA reads TGTGCCAGCTCCGGGACCTATAATTCACCCCTCCACTTT.

The J gene is TRBJ1-4, the V gene TRBV20-1, with D uncertain. V lost 6 bases and J lost 4, with 12 bases in between. The germline gives CDR1 DFQATT, CDR2 SNEGSKA (reference sequence). This CDR3 has 13 amino acids. This CDR3 reads CSARASVNEKLFF. The CDR3 bases are TGCAGTGCGCGCGCTAGCGTTAATGAAAAACTGTTTTTT.

This clonotype has more than one count but fewer than ten. The J gene is TRBJ2-7, the V gene TRBV11-2, with 13 bases identical to TRBD2. Germline V gene data show CDR1 as SGHAT and CDR2 as FQNNGV. V dropped 4 bases and J dropped 7; count of bases not matched to a gene: 16. This CDR3 region has 18 residues. CDR3 region: CASSSQRGTSGAYNEQYF. DNA for the CDR3: TGTGCCAGCAGCTCGCAAAGAGGGACTAGCGGGGCCTACAATGAGCAGTACTTC. The whole variable domain, remainder taken from reference TRBV11-2 and TRBJ2-7, is EAGVAQSPRYKIIEKRQSVAFWCNPISGHATLYWYQQILGQGPKLLIQFQNNGVVDDSQLPKDRFSAERLKGVDSTLKIQPAKLEDSAVYLCASSSQRGTSGAYNEQYFGPGTRLTVT.

The chain recombines TRBV9 with TRBJ2-5, with 7 bases lining up with TRBD1. CDR3 length: 14 amino acids. Germline V CDR1 and CDR2: SGDLS, YYNGEE. V shed 4 bases and J 3 bases; nucleotides not matched to a gene: 6. The CDR3, as DNA: TGTGCCAGCAGCTTCGGGACAGATAAAGAGACCCAGTACTTC. It translates to CASSFGTDKETQYF.

This clonotype was observed many times. The chain joins TRBV3-1 to TRBJ1-2, with 7 bases matching TRBD1. The V gene's germline CDR1 is LGHDT and CDR2 YNNKEL (reference sequence). With 4 bases clipped from V and 3 bases from J, the junction kept 5 bases outside the gene matches. The length of the CDR3 is 14 residues. For the CDR3, the DNA is TGTGCCAGCAGCCCGAAGACAGGGTACTATGGCTACACCTTC. Its protein is CASSPKTGYYGYTF.

There are a few counts of this clonotype. The V gene is TRBV20-1, the J gene TRBJ1-2; D might be TRBD1 (6 bases). Germline CDR1 and CDR2: DFQATT and SNEGSKA (reference sequence). Trimming removed 0 bases from V and 2 bases from J, with 10 bases in between. The CDR3 is 14 amino acids. CDR3 sequence (DNA): TGCAGTGCTAGAGACCAAGACAGGAACTATGGCTACACCTTC. This translates into CSARDQDRNYGYTF.

The CDR3 sequence is CASSKGDTVHGYTF. Written as DNA, the CDR3 is TGTGCCAGCTCCAAGGGGGACACAGTCCATGGCTACACCTTC. This chain uses TRBV7-2 with TRBJ1-2; possibly TRBD1 for D (6 bases). With 8 bases removed from V and 6 bases from J, the gap between germline ends came to 19 bases. The CDR3 runs 14 residues. Germline V CDR1 and CDR2: SGHTA, FQGNSA. Together with reference TRBV7-2 and TRBJ1-2, the CDR3 gives the full variable domain: GAGVSQSPSNKVTEKGKDVELRCDPISGHTALYWYRQSLGQGLEFLIYFQGNSAPDKSGLPSDRFSAERTGGSVSTLTIQRTQQEDSAVYLCASSKGDTVHGYTFGSGTRLTVV.

This chain uses TRBV2 with TRBJ2-1; 9 nucleotides agree with TRBD2. V gave up 4 bases and J gave up 10 bases; unmatched junction bases: 2. The germline CDR1 and CDR2 sequences are SNHLY and FYNNEI. This CDR3 spans 12 amino acids. DNA of the CDR3: TGTGCCAGCAGTGCTAGCGGGGCCGAGCAGTTCTTC. Translated: CASSASGAEQFF.

The rearrangement uses TRBV3-1 and TRBJ2-3; D is undetermined. The CDR3 is 13 amino acids. Germline CDR1 is LGHDT and CDR2 is YNNKEL (reference sequence). Trimming took off 4 bases at V and 7 bases at J, with 12 bases between the two ends. CDR3 amino acids: CASSPLPRNTQYF. The CDR3 bases are TGTGCCAGCAGCCCCCTCCCCAGGAATACGCAGTATTTT.